Given below is one TCR beta chain in context. The method was immunoSEQ multiplex PCR; TCRdb's version includes in-frame clones alone and lacks a portion of them. The sample lists over 80,000 clones, less than 95% occurring once. V dropped 3 bases and J dropped 5; count of bases not matched to a gene: 7. This CDR3 spans 15 amino acids. The data were taken from a study of T cell changes during pregnancy in multiple sclerosis. The sample consisted of peripheral blood, taken in the second trimester of pregnancy. The V and J genes are TRBV23-1 and TRBJ2-5; 9 positions agree with TRBD1. TRBV23-1 is known as an ORF, though its function is uncertain. This receptor was identified in a female donor in good health, enrolled as a control in a pregnancy study. CDR3 protein: CASSQRDREMETQYF. The CDR3 DNA sequence: TGCGCCAGCAGTCAGCGGGACAGGGAAATGGAGACCCAGTACTTC.